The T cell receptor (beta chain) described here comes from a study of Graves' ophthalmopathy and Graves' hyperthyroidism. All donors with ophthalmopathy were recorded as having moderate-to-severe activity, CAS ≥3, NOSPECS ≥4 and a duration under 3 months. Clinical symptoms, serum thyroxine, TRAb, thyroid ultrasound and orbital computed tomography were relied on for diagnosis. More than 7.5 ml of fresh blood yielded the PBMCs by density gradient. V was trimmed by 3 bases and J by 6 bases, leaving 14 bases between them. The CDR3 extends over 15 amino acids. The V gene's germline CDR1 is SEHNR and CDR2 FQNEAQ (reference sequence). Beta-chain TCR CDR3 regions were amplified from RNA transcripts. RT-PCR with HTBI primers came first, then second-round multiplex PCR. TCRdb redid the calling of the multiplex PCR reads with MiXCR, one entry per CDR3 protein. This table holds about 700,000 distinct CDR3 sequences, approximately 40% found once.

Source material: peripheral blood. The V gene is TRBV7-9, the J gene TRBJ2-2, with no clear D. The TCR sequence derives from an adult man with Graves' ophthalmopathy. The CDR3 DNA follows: TGTGCCAGCAGCTTGGATCGGCCTTTCTCCGGGGAGCTGTTTTTT. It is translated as CASSLDRPFSGELFF.